A single sample is the source of the 11 T cell receptor beta chains below, sequenced in a study of shared clonotypes between healthy human individuals. TCRdb's table, derived via immunoSEQ multiplex PCR, lists solely in-frame clones and lacks some. Altogether hundreds of thousands of clones are present, 97% being singletons, with the ten largest covering about 0.06%. Sequencing was performed on naive CD4+ T cells sorted from blood. Subset: CD45RA+ positively selected. Receptors were obtained from a woman aged 25 to 39 in good health.

The chain joins TRBV5-6 to TRBJ2-1, with D tentatively TRBD2 (6 bases). This CDR3 has 17 residues. The ends were cut back, 1 base at V and 0 bases at J, with 14 bases in the middle. Germline V gene sequence: CDR1 SGHDT, CDR2 YYEEEE. The CDR3 coding sequence is TGTGCCAGCAGCTTGACGACCGGGACTCTCTCCTACAATGAGCAGTTCTTC. Residues: CASSLTTGTLSYNEQFF.

CDR3 DNA sequence: TGTGCCAGCAGCTTAGCGGCAGGGGGAGTGGGTGAGCAGTACTTC. Translated: CASSLAAGGVGEQYF. The V and J genes are TRBV11-3 and TRBJ2-7; TRBD1 agrees at 7 bases. The CDR3 has 15 residues. CDR1 SGHNT and CDR2 YENEEA come from the germline V gene. V lost 1 base and J lost 7; bases outside the gene matches: 10.

This sequence joins TRBV2 and TRBJ1-1, with D maybe TRBD1 (6 bases). The V end lost 7 bases, the J end lost 1 base, and 16 bases lay between the germline ends. The CDR3 extends over 15 amino acids. Germline V gene sequence: CDR1 SNHLY, CDR2 FYNNEI. The chain's CDR3 is CASTGLGGPNTEAFF. In DNA form, the CDR3 reads TGTGCCAGCACGGGCCTGGGGGGCCCGAACACTGAAGCTTTCTTT.

V and J are TRBV28 and TRBJ2-7, with TRBD2 identical over 10 bases. CDR1 is MDHEN and CDR2 is SYDVKM in the germline V gene. The CDR3 runs 16 residues. J was trimmed by 3 bases and V by 4 bases; bases with no gene match: 9. The CDR3 sequence is CASSYSGRWFVYEQYF. The CDR3 bases are TGTGCCAGCAGTTATAGCGGGAGGTGGTTTGTCTACGAGCAGTACTTC.

The CDR3 region has the DNA TGTGCCAGCTGCCCCCTTTCCTACGAGCAGTACTTC. Its translation: CASCPLSYEQYF. The V gene is TRBV28, the J gene TRBJ2-7; D remains ambiguous. The CDR3 length is 12 residues. Germline loops: CDR1 MDHEN, CDR2 SYDVKM. V dropped 8 bases and J dropped 1 base, with 9 bases sitting between them.

The gene calls are TRBV28 and TRBJ2-7; 7 positions agree with TRBD1. The germline CDR1 and CDR2 sequences are MDHEN and SYDVKM. The J segment lost 7 bases and the V segment lost 2 bases, leaving 14 bases of the junction unmatched. This CDR3 has 16 residues. CDR3: CASSLARTGVMGEQYF. CDR3 sequence (DNA): TGTGCCAGCAGTTTAGCCAGGACAGGCGTGATGGGGGAGCAGTACTTC.

This clone was detected once. The chain combines TRBV4-1 with TRBJ2-3; a weak D match, TRBD2 (6 bases). The CDR3 has 15 residues. From germline, CDR1 is MGHRA and CDR2 YSYEKL. Deletions cut 1 base from V and 4 bases from J, with 12 bases between. Here the CDR3 reads CASSQGDGGADTQYF. The CDR3 DNA follows: TGCGCCAGCAGCCAAGGGGACGGCGGGGCAGATACGCAGTATTTT.

The chain carries TRBV7-3 and TRBJ2-7; TRBD2 is a possible D gene (6 bases). Germline V gene sequence: CDR1 SGHTA, CDR2 FQGTGA. The germline V and J ends were trimmed by 5 bases and 3 bases, with 20 bases remaining between them. This CDR3 contains 16 residues. The CDR3 loop is CASSENAGRADYEQYF. CDR3 DNA: TGTGCCAGCAGCGAAAACGCGGGACGCGCAGACTACGAGCAGTACTTC.

This clone has a handful of counts. V is TRBV7-2 and J is TRBJ2-1, with D unclear. The germline V gene encodes CDR1 SGHTA and CDR2 FQGNSA. The CDR3 covers 11 residues. Trimming took off 5 bases at V and 8 bases at J, with 7 bases between the two ends. This CDR3 reads CASSTRHEQFF. The CDR3 DNA sequence: TGTGCCAGCAGCACGCGACATGAGCAGTTCTTC.

Details on this clone: Other DNA variants within this sample encode the same CDR3. V gene TRBV20-1 combines with J gene TRBJ2-3, with no clear D. Trimming removed 3 bases at V and 6 bases at J, with 7 bases between. This CDR3 region has 11 residues. Germline loops: CDR1 DFQATT, CDR2 SNEGSKA (reference sequence). The CDR3 protein is CSASGSDTQYF. The CDR3, as DNA: TGCAGTGCTAGCGGGTCGGATACGCAGTATTTT.

The V gene is TRBV5-1, the J gene TRBJ2-2; D is ambiguous. Germline CDR1 SGHRS, CDR2 YFSETQ. Deletions cut 0 bases from V and 6 bases from J, with 9 bases between. The CDR3 runs to 14 residues. CDR3 sequence (DNA): TGCGCCAGCAGCTTGGGGTGGGCGTCCGGGGAGCTGTTTTTT. Its translation is CASSLGWASGELFF.